Below are 23 T cell receptor beta chains sequenced from a single sample in a study of blood T cell repertoires in COVID-19 (dated by TCRdb to 2019 to 2021). Libraries were built with the immunoSEQ multiplex PCR assay. The clones in this table, taken by TCRdb from immuneACCESS, are in-frame only. Not every clone is retained; where verified, under half of the shortfall comes from an unresolved V gene, and the cause of the rest is unknown. Present in this sample are about 300,000 clones, around nine tenths of which were seen just once. The biggest ten clones account for 4.5% to 6.5% of the sample. The sequencing sample was made of PBMCs or T cells enriched from blood (not recorded which). These receptors were collected from a man aged 60-69 years who had recovered from COVID-19.

The V and J genes are TRBV3-1 (or the pseudogene TRBV3-2) and TRBJ1-2; no firm D call. The CDR3 totals 14 residues. Trimming cost V 0 bases and J 4 bases, with 9 bases left between them. The germline V gene has CDR1 LGHDT and CDR2 YNNKEL (reference sequence). CDR3 bases: TGTGCCAGCAGCCAAGAGGACGGGAGCTATGGCTACACCTTC. This translates into CASSQEDGSYGYTF.

This sequence joins TRBV2 and TRBJ2-7; D ambiguous. The CDR3 runs 12 residues. V dropped 2 bases and J dropped 9 bases, with 11 bases sitting between them. From germline, CDR1 is SNHLY and CDR2 FYNNEI. CDR3 protein: CASSELAFGQYF. CDR3 in DNA: TGTGCCAGCAGTGAATTGGCTTTTGGGCAGTACTTC.

This clone was seen a single time. The chain has TRBV6-5 and TRBJ1-5; no firm D call. V was shortened by 9 bases and J by 0 bases, with 6 bases between the two germline ends. In germline, CDR1 is MNHEY, CDR2 SVGAGI. The CDR3 totals 12 residues. The DNA for the CDR3 is TGTGCCAGTGGGCATAGCAATCAGCCCCAGCATTTT. Its protein is CASGHSNQPQHF.

This chain links TRBV14 with TRBJ2-7, with TRBD2 matching over 10 bases. Per germline, CDR1 SGHDN and CDR2 FVKESK. The CDR3 sequence is 15 residues long. Trimming cost V 4 bases and J 3 bases; bases outside gene matches: 6. The CDR3 sequence is CASSRNLAGVYEQYF. The CDR3 DNA is TGTGCCAGCAGCCGCAATCTAGCGGGAGTCTACGAGCAGTACTTC. Looking up the rest from reference TRBV14 and TRBJ2-7 gives the full variable domain: EAGVTQFPSHSVIEKGQTVTLRCDPISGHDNLYWYRRVMGKEIKFLLHFVKESKQDESGMPNNRFLAERTGGTYSTLKVQPAELEDSGVYFCASSRNLAGVYEQYFGPGTRLTVT.

This clone appeared a few times. This sample also contains other DNA sequences that code for the same CDR3. The rearrangement uses TRBV5-4 and TRBJ2-2; D remains ambiguous. From germline, CDR1 is SGHNT and CDR2 YYREEE (reference sequence). V lost 3 bases to trimming and J lost 3 bases, with 3 bases between them. The CDR3 length is 12 residues. CDR3 nucleotides: TGTGCCAGCAGCTCGTACACCGGGGAGCTGTTTTTT. This codes for CASSSYTGELFF.

The V and J genes are TRBV19 and TRBJ1-5, with D tentatively TRBD1 (5 bases). This CDR3 comprises 14 residues. Between the trimmed V and J ends, which lost 3 bases and 7 bases, there was a span of 13 bases. In germline, CDR1 is LNHDA, CDR2 SQIVND (reference sequence). The CDR3 spells CASSIPGGRQPQHF. CDR3 DNA: TGTGCCAGTAGTATTCCGGGGGGGAGACAGCCCCAGCATTTT.

The chain joins TRBV5-6 to TRBJ1-1; D remains ambiguous. Germline CDR1 is SGHDT and CDR2 is YYEEEE. The CDR3 is 13 residues long. V was trimmed by 0 bases and J by 6 bases, leaving 9 bases between them. The CDR3 DNA reads TGTGCCAGCAGCTTGGTCAGATTGGCTGAAGCTTTCTTT. Translating it yields CASSLVRLAEAFF.

V is TRBV3-1 (or the pseudogene TRBV3-2) and J is TRBJ1-2; weak D call: TRBD1 (6 bases). Germline lookup yields CDR1 LGHDT and CDR2 YNNKEL (reference sequence). The CDR3 consists of 15 residues. V lost 4 bases and J lost 2, with 14 bases in between. The CDR3 coding sequence is TGTGCCAGCAGCCTGGACAGCCTTGGGAACTATGGCTACACCTTC. Translation: CASSLDSLGNYGYTF.

This chain's CDR3 is CASSFRTAESTDTQYF. The DNA for the CDR3 is TGCGCCAGCAGCTTTCGGACAGCGGAGAGCACAGATACGCAGTATTTT. This chain links TRBV5-1 with TRBJ2-3, with TRBD1 as a possible D gene (6 bases). The CDR3 contains 16 residues. Germline V lookup: CDR1 SGHRS, CDR2 YFSETQ. V was trimmed by 2 bases and J by 0 bases, leaving 13 bases between them.

J is TRBJ2-2 and V is TRBV6-1; 9 bases line up with TRBD2. Trimming took 1 base from V and 7 from J; bases not matched to a gene: 4. The CDR3 extends over 15 amino acids. CDR1 and CDR2 from the germline V gene are MNHNS and SASEGT. CDR3 sequence (DNA): TGTGCCAGCAGTGAAGGGACTAGCGCGGTCGGGGAGCTGTTTTTT. Translation: CASSEGTSAVGELFF.

This clone was observed a handful of times. The genes are TRBV5-6 and TRBJ1-2; 8 positions match TRBD1. V dropped 4 bases and J dropped 4; count of bases not matched to a gene: 6. CDR3 length: 14 residues. The germline V gene has CDR1 SGHDT and CDR2 YYEEEE. CDR3: CASSGRGRPYGYTF. The CDR3 DNA is TGTGCCAGCAGCGGCAGGGGGCGCCCCTATGGCTACACCTTC. Full variable domain (remainder filled in from reference TRBV5-6 and TRBJ1-2): DAGVTQSPTHLIKTRGQQVTLRCSPKSGHDTVSWYQQALGQGPQFIFQYYEEEERQRGNFPDRFSGHQFPNYSSELNVNALLLGDSALYLCASSGRGRPYGYTFGSGTRLTVV.

The chain is built from TRBV10-2 and TRBJ1-5; unclear D gene. The CDR3 totals 16 residues. The ends were cut back, 0 bases at V and 5 bases at J, with 14 bases in the middle. Per germline, CDR1 WSHSY and CDR2 SAAADI. CDR3 loop: CASSESHPRGYQPQHF. In nucleotides, the CDR3 is TGCGCCAGCAGTGAGTCTCATCCTCGGGGATATCAGCCCCAGCATTTT.

The chain carries TRBV2 and TRBJ2-2; 11 nucleotides line up with TRBD2. This CDR3 has 15 residues. J was trimmed by 3 bases and V by 6 bases; bases with no gene match: 3. Germline CDR1 reads SNHLY; CDR2 reads FYNNEI. The CDR3 here is CASRGLAVDTGELFF. The DNA of the CDR3 is TGTGCCAGCAGGGGACTAGCGGTAGACACCGGGGAGCTGTTTTTT.

The chain uses TRBV7-2 and TRBJ2-3; 7 nucleotides line up with TRBD2. This CDR3 is 16 amino acids long. J gave up 1 base and V 2 bases, and 6 bases lay outside the gene matches. CDR1 is SGHTA and CDR2 is FQGNSA in the germline V gene. The CDR3 loop reads CASSLMAGVGTDTQYF. The CDR3 nucleotides are TGTGCCAGCAGCTTAATGGCGGGAGTGGGCACAGATACGCAGTATTTT.

This sequence joins TRBV28 and TRBJ2-3; 9 positions match TRBD2. The germline CDR1 and CDR2 sequences are MDHEN and SYDVKM. Losses at the gene ends were 3 bases for V and 0 bases for J; bases not matched to a gene: 4. CDR3 length: 16 amino acids. The CDR3 DNA reads TGTGCCAGCAGTTTGGGAGCGGGAGGTAGCACAGATACGCAGTATTTT. Translating it yields CASSLGAGGSTDTQYF.

This clone was counted a few times. The chain is built from TRBV12-3 or TRBV12-4 and TRBJ1-5; a weak D match, TRBD1 (5 bases). V was cut by 6 bases and J by 14 bases, with 20 bases left in between. CDR3 size: 13 residues. CDR3 region: CASSPAGPHHEHF. The DNA of the CDR3 is TGTGCCAGCAGCCCGGCAGGGCCCCACCACGAGCATTTT.

J is TRBJ1-1 and V is TRBV7-9; 8 bases are shared with TRBD1. J lost 10 bases, V lost 1 base, and 2 bases had no gene match. This CDR3 region has 12 residues. CDR1 SEHNR and CDR2 FQNEAQ come from the germline V gene (reference sequence). The CDR3 here is CASSLEDRGAFF. In DNA form, the CDR3 reads TGTGCCAGCAGCTTAGAAGACAGGGGAGCTTTCTTT.

The V call is TRBV28, the J call TRBJ1-4; a weak D match, TRBD1 (6 bases). V was shortened by 7 bases and J by 3 bases, with 12 bases between the two germline ends. CDR1 is MDHEN and CDR2 is SYDVKM in the germline V gene. The length of the CDR3 is 14 residues. CDR3 nucleotide sequence: TGTGCCAGCACTAGGGGGTTGGCTAATGAAAAACTGTTTTTT. It translates to CASTRGLANEKLFF.

V and J are TRBV7-2 and TRBJ1-2; 8 nucleotides align to TRBD1. CDR1 is SGHTA, CDR2 FQGNSA, per germline. Losses at the gene ends were 4 bases for V and 0 bases for J; bases not matched to a gene: 7. This CDR3 is 16 amino acids long. This chain's CDR3 is CASSSDRVGSNYGYTF. CDR3 in DNA: TGTGCCAGCAGCTCGGACAGGGTTGGTTCTAACTATGGCTACACCTTC.

DNA for the CDR3: TGTGCCAGCAGCCCGCTTACTAGCTCCTACAATGAGCAGTTCTTC. This codes for CASSPLTSSYNEQFF. The chain combines TRBV11-3 with TRBJ2-1, with D possibly matching TRBD2 (5 bases). The CDR3 length is 15 residues. CDR1 and CDR2 (germline): SGHNT, YENEEA. The V end lost 5 bases, the J end lost 0 bases, and 11 bases lay between the germline ends.

The chain is built from TRBV5-1 and TRBJ1-1, with D perhaps TRBD1 (5 bases). Trimming pared 3 bases from V and 0 bases from J, leaving 9 bases between. Germline V gives CDR1 SGHRS, CDR2 YFSETQ. The CDR3 consists of 14 residues. CDR3 sequence (DNA): TGCGCCAGCAGCTCAACGACAGTGAACACTGAAGCTTTCTTT. Encoded protein: CASSSTTVNTEAFF. Based on the CDR3 plus reference TRBV5-1 and TRBJ1-1, the full variable domain is KAGVTQTPRYLIKTRGQQVTLSCSPISGHRSVSWYQQTPGQGLQFLFEYFSETQRNKGNFPGRFSGRQFSNSRSEMNVSTLELGDSALYLCASSSTTVNTEAFFGQGTRLTVV.

This clone was seen once. The chain links TRBV3-1 (or the pseudogene TRBV3-2) to TRBJ1-2; TRBD1 aligns across 10 bases. There are 16 residues in the CDR3. Germline V gene lookup returns CDR1 LGHDT and CDR2 YNNKEL (reference sequence). V lost 3 bases, J lost 2 bases, and 6 bases stayed unmatched. The CDR3: CASSHQTGGENYGYTF. CDR3 coding DNA: TGTGCCAGCAGCCACCAGACAGGGGGCGAGAACTATGGCTACACCTTC.

The chain recombines TRBV27 with TRBJ2-1, with D maybe TRBD2 (6 bases). Between the trimmed V and J ends, which lost 5 bases and 0 bases, there was a span of 17 bases. Germline V gene data show CDR1 as MNHEY and CDR2 as SMNVEV (reference sequence). The CDR3 has 17 amino acids. The CDR3 is CASSPYLSGTSYNEQFF. DNA for the CDR3: TGTGCCAGCAGTCCATATCTTAGCGGAACCTCCTACAATGAGCAGTTCTTC.